This TCR beta chain was sequenced for a study of T cells in localized non-small cell lung cancer. Findings and caveats of the study: Longer overall survival associated with higher blood T cell density; shorter survival with higher adjacent-lung clonality. The greatest T cell clonality was found in uninvolved adjacent lung (higher than in tumor). Out of the top 100 tumor clones, a median approximately 61 were seen in adjacent lung. Sequencing, confined to only one tumor region, leaves heterogeneity possible.

V dropped 7 bases and J dropped 8; count of bases not matched to a gene: 10. Germline CDR1 reads MNHNY; CDR2 reads SVGAGI (reference sequence). This CDR3 comprises 16 residues. Only in-frame clones appear in the TCRdb table, and some are missing; sequencing was by immunoSEQ multiplex PCR. The sample holds tens of thousands of clones; about four fifths are singletons and the top ten take roughly a sixth. A few counts support this clone. Antigen: not known. The sequences come from peripheral blood, collected before any cancer treatment. V and J are TRBV6-6 and TRBJ1-6; 11 positions agree with TRBD1. The sequence was obtained from a male donor at least 60 years old with stage III squamous cell lung carcinoma. The CDR3 DNA reads as TGTGCCAGCAACTTACGGCCGGGACAGGGGGATTCACCCCTCCACTTT. Translation: CASNLRPGQGDSPLHF.